These T cell receptor beta chains were read from a single sample in a study of long-term antiretroviral therapy in people with HIV. Clones were sequenced by immunoSEQ multiplex PCR, and TCRdb holds only the in-frame ones, with some missing. This table has roughly 19,000 clones, roughly 92% appearing once. The sample consisted of unsorted PBMCs, taken 4.4 years after starting antiretroviral therapy. The origin of the receptors is a woman aged 45-65 years with HIV. CDR3s include the opening cysteine and the closing phenylalanine or tryptophan. A D gene is named only where the DNA matches it firmly. Size is omitted from some rows. Given values are once, few, many or a class for expanded clones.

d_gene,v_gene,abundance,j_gene,CDR3nt,CDR3aa
TRBD1,TRBV23-1,few,TRBJ1-3,TGCGCCAGCAGTCCCAAGATTGAGGACAGGGAAGGGAACACCATATATTTT,CASSPKIEDREGNTIYF
.,TRBV9,.,TRBJ1-1,TGTGCCAGCAGCCCCCAACCACCGGGGAACACTGAAGCTTTCTTT,CASSPQPPGNTEAFF
.,TRBV29-1,.,TRBJ1-1,TGCAGCGTTGAAGTGGACAAAAGGAACACTGAAGCTTTCTTT,CSVEVDKRNTEAFF
TRBD1,TRBV6-5,few,TRBJ1-2,TGTGCCAGCTTAGGGACAGGGAGAAGCTACACCTTC,CASLGTGRSYTF
TRBD1,TRBV19,.,TRBJ2-7,TGTGCCAGTAGTCTGGCAGGACAGGGGCCATCAGAGCAGTACTTC,CASSLAGQGPSEQYF
.,TRBV4-1,.,TRBJ2-5,TGCGCCAGCAGCCGCCTATCGGGACCGCGGGAGACCCAGTACTTC,CASSRLSGPRETQYF
.,TRBV6-6,.,TRBJ2-2,TGTGCCAGCCGGGGGGCCGGGACCGGGGAGCTGTTTTTT,CASRGAGTGELFF
TRBD2,TRBV27,once,TRBJ2-3,TGTGCCACCAGACTAGCGGGGCTCACAGATACGCAGTATTTT,CATRLAGLTDTQYF
.,TRBV5-1,once,TRBJ2-7,TGCGCCAGCAGCGAGGACGGATCCCTGGGGGAGCAGTACTTC,CASSEDGSLGEQYF
.,TRBV7-9,few,TRBJ1-4,TGTGCCAGCAGCTTAGCATCCAGGGAACTGTTTTTT,CASSLASRELFF
TRBD1,TRBV5-6,.,TRBJ2-7,TGTGCCAGCAGCAGCCTGAGGACAGGGTCATACGAGCAGTACTTC,CASSSLRTGSYEQYF
.,TRBV10-3,.,TRBJ2-2,TGTGCCATCAGTGGGGGGGTGGAGACCGGGGAGCTGTTTTTT,CAISGGVETGELFF
TRBD2,TRBV10-1,.,TRBJ2-3,TGCGCCAGCAGCCCAATGACTAGCGGGGGGCCTAGCACAGATACGCAGTATTTT,CASSPMTSGGPSTDTQYF
.,TRBV27,.,TRBJ1-2,TGTGCCAGCAGTTTCAGAGGGGTAAACTATGGCTACACCTTC,CASSFRGVNYGYTF
TRBD1,TRBV6-5,.,TRBJ1-1,TGTGCCAGCACCCCCGCGGGAGGGGGCGAAGCTGAAGCTTTCTTT,CASTPAGGGEAEAFF
.,TRBV6-1,.,TRBJ1-2,TGTGCCAGCAGCGATTATTCTGGGAACTATGGCTACACCTTC,CASSDYSGNYGYTF
.,TRBV5-1,.,TRBJ2-7,TGCGCCAGCAGCCCTCGAACGACCAAAGGGGGGAACGAGCAGTACTTC,CASSPRTTKGGNEQYF
.,TRBV25-1,.,TRBJ1-6,TGTGCCAGCAACTCGGATAATTCACCCCTCCACTTT,CASNSDNSPLHF
TRBD1,TRBV30,.,TRBJ1-5,TGTGCCCGCCCTCAGGGGGCGAAGAGCAATCAGCCCCAGCATTTT,CARPQGAKSNQPQHF
.,TRBV2,.,TRBJ1-5,TGTGCCAGCAGTGCGACAGGTCAAAATCAGCCCCAGCATTTT,CASSATGQNQPQHF
.,TRBV2,.,TRBJ1-2,TGTGCCAGCAATCGGGACGGGCCCAAGTATGGCTACACCTTC,CASNRDGPKYGYTF
.,TRBV5-5,.,TRBJ2-3,TGTGCCAGCAGCTTTAGTATAGACAAACGCACAGATACGCAGTATTTT,CASSFSIDKRTDTQYF
.,TRBV7-9,.,TRBJ2-7,TGTGCCAGCAGCCCGCCGACGTGGGAGCAGTACTTC,CASSPPTWEQYF
.,TRBV7-9,.,TRBJ1-3,TGTGCCAGCAGCTTATGGAGGGGATCAACTGGAAACACCATATATTTT,CASSLWRGSTGNTIYF
.,TRBV10-1,.,TRBJ1-5,TGCGCCAGCAGTGAGTCCACAGGGCCCCAACTGATGAATCAGCCCCAGCATTTT,CASSESTGPQLMNQPQHF
.,TRBV7-2,.,TRBJ2-7,TGTGCCAGCAGCTTAGTTCACAGTGGGCGCTACGAGCAGTACTTC,CASSLVHSGRYEQYF
TRBD1,TRBV19,.,TRBJ1-5,TGTGCCAGTAGCAGCTCAGGGGGCCCTCAGCCCCAGCATTTT,CASSSSGGPQPQHF
.,TRBV27,once,TRBJ1-2,TGTGCCAGCAGTCAAGGAGGGACTCATATTAACGACTATGGCTACACCTTC,CASSQGGTHINDYGYTF
TRBD2,TRBV5-1,.,TRBJ2-7,TGCGCCAGCAGCTTGCGGACTAGCGGGGGGCGGATATATTACGAGCAGTACTTC,CASSLRTSGGRIYYEQYF
.,TRBV29-1,.,TRBJ1-2,TGCAGCGTTGAAGATGTGACAGGCTATGGCTACACCTTC,CSVEDVTGYGYTF
TRBD1,TRBV2,.,TRBJ1-2,TGTGCCAGCATCCTACAGGGGGTTTATTATGGCTACACCTTC,CASILQGVYYGYTF
.,TRBV6-6,.,TRBJ2-7,TGTGCCAGCGCGCCGGCGGGGACCTACGAGCAGTACTTC,CASAPAGTYEQYF
.,TRBV6-1,.,TRBJ1-1,TGTGCCAGCAGTGAACCGGGGGCCCTGAACACTGAAGCTTTCTTT,CASSEPGALNTEAFF
TRBD1,TRBV27,.,TRBJ1-4,TGTGCCAGCAGTCCGAAAGGACAGGGGGCGGCCTTCATTTTTAATGAAAAACTGTTTTTT,CASSPKGQGAAFIFNEKLFF
TRBD2,TRBV15,.,TRBJ2-2,TGTGCCACCAGCAGAGATTCGAGCGGGGGCCCCGAAGGGGAGCTGTTTTTT,CATSRDSSGGPEGELFF
TRBD1,TRBV5-4,.,TRBJ2-2,TGTGCCAGCAGCCCCTGGGACAGGCGGCTCACCGGGGAGCTGTTTTTT,CASSPWDRRLTGELFF
.,TRBV6-1,.,TRBJ1-6,TGTGCCAGCAGTGAAACCGAGACCTATAATTCACCCCTCCACTTT,CASSETETYNSPLHF
.,TRBV10-3,.,TRBJ2-3,TGTGCCATCAGAGCTAGCACAGATACGCAGTATTTT,CAIRASTDTQYF
.,TRBV7-3,.,TRBJ2-3,TGTGCCAGCAGCTTAACTGGGGGTTCAGATACGCAGTATTTT,CASSLTGGSDTQYF
.,TRBV9,few,TRBJ1-6,TGTGCCAGCAGCGTAGGCAGGCCCTATAATTCACCCCTCCACTTT,CASSVGRPYNSPLHF
TRBD1,TRBV6-5,few,TRBJ1-5,TGTGCCAGCAGACCTCAGGGGGCAATGCAGCCCCAGCATTTT,CASRPQGAMQPQHF
TRBD2,TRBV4-1,.,TRBJ2-7,TGCGCCAGCAGCCAAGGGGTAACTAGCGGGGGCTACGAGCAGTACTTC,CASSQGVTSGGYEQYF
.,TRBV11-3,.,TRBJ2-3,TGTGCCAGCAGCTTAGGCGAGGGACTTGATACGCAGTATTTT,CASSLGEGLDTQYF
TRBD2,TRBV4-3,few,TRBJ2-1,TGCGCCAGCAGCCAACCGTCTAGCGGGGGGGCCTTGACTTACTCCTACAATGAGCAGTTCTTC,CASSQPSSGGALTYSYNEQFF
TRBD2,TRBV9,.,TRBJ2-1,TGTGCCAGCAGCGTAGCGGGGGGGCCCAATGAGCAGTTCTTC,CASSVAGGPNEQFF
.,TRBV21-1,.,TRBJ1-3,TGTGCCAGACAGGGGGCGCATGGAAACACCATATATTTT,CARQGAHGNTIYF
.,TRBV5-4,.,TRBJ2-5,TGTGCCAGCAGCCTGAAGGCCCTGGGGGAGACCCAGTACTTC,CASSLKALGETQYF
.,TRBV4-1,.,TRBJ1-4,TGCGCCAGCAGCCTCACAGGGACTCTTTTTGAAAAACTGTTTTTT,CASSLTGTLFEKLFF
TRBD2,TRBV5-1,.,TRBJ2-5,TGCGCCAGCAGCTTGGCCCTTAGCGGGGGGGCCCGAGAGACCCAGTACTTC,CASSLALSGGARETQYF